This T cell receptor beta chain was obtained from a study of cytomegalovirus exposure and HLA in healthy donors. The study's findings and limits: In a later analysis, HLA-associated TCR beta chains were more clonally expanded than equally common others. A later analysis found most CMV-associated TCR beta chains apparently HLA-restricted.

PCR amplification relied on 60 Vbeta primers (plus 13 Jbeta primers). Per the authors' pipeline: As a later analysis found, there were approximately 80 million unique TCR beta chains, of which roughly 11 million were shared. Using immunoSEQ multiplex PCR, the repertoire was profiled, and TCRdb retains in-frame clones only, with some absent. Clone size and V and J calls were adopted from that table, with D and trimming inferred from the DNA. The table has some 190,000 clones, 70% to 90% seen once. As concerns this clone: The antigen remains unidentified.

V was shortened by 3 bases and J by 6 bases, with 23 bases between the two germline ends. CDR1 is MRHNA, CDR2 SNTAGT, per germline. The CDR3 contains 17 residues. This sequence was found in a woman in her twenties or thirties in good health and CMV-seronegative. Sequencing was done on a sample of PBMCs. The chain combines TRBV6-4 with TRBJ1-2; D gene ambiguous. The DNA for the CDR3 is TGTGCCAGCAGTGAATCTCCCTCCTTGGGCCGAGTACATGGCTACACCTTC. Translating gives CASSESPSLGRVHGYTF.